The 4 T cell receptor beta chains in this list originate from one sample, sequenced in a study of blood T cell repertoires in COVID-19 (TCRdb year 2020). The library was built by means of the immunoSEQ multiplex PCR assay. Here the immuneACCESS table is served through TCRdb, limited to in-frame sequences with V and J called. Missing clones are a known gap in these copies; in checked studies unresolved V genes cover under half, and the rest lacks a known reason. This sample has some 45,000 clones in its table, and over 90% of those were observed once. The ten largest clonotypes hold 1% of the sample. Material for sequencing was peripheral blood. Receptor source: a man in his sixties with COVID-19, enrolled during active disease.

The V call is TRBV6-6, the J call TRBJ2-2; 7 nucleotides agree with TRBD1. V was pared by 4 bases and J by 2 bases, with 1 base of the junction left unmatched. In germline, CDR1 is MNHNY, CDR2 SVGAGI (reference sequence). The CDR3 totals 14 residues. CDR3 nucleotides: TGTGCCAGCAGTTGGGACAGAAACACCGGGGAGCTGTTTTTT. Translated: CASSWDRNTGELFF.

The chain carries TRBV19 and TRBJ2-2; a weak D match, TRBD1 (5 bases). The CDR3 sequence is 15 residues long. Germline V lookup: CDR1 LNHDA, CDR2 SQIVND (reference sequence). The V end was cut by 7 bases, the J end by 4 bases, with 16 bases between. The CDR3 DNA reads as TGTGCCAGTACCAAGGACACCCAGCTCACCGGGGAGCTGTTTTTT. Amino acids: CASTKDTQLTGELFF. Full variable domain (outside the CDR3, taken from reference TRBV19 and TRBJ2-2): DGGITQSPKYLFRKEGQNVTLSCEQNLNHDAMYWYRQDPGQGLRLIYYSQIVNDFQKGDIAEGYSVSREKKESFPLTVTSAQKNPTAFYLCASTKDTQLTGELFFGEGSRLTVL.

The chain has TRBV6-5 and TRBJ1-2, with D unresolved. Germline V lookup: CDR1 MNHEY, CDR2 SVGAGI. V lost 0 bases to trimming and J lost 4 bases, with 9 bases between them. The CDR3 has 14 residues. CDR3 sequence: CASSYSRRSYGYTF. For the CDR3, the DNA is TGTGCCAGCAGTTACTCTCGCCGGAGCTATGGCTACACCTTC.

The chain couples TRBV6-5 to TRBJ2-2, with TRBD1 as a possible D gene (6 bases). The germline V gene encodes CDR1 MNHEY and CDR2 SVGAGI. Trimming took 3 bases from V and 5 from J, leaving 13 bases between them. The CDR3 has 15 amino acids. The CDR3 coding sequence is TGTGCCAGCAGTTATAAAGGGGGTTATACCGGGGAGCTGTTTTTT. This gives the protein CASSYKGGYTGELFF.